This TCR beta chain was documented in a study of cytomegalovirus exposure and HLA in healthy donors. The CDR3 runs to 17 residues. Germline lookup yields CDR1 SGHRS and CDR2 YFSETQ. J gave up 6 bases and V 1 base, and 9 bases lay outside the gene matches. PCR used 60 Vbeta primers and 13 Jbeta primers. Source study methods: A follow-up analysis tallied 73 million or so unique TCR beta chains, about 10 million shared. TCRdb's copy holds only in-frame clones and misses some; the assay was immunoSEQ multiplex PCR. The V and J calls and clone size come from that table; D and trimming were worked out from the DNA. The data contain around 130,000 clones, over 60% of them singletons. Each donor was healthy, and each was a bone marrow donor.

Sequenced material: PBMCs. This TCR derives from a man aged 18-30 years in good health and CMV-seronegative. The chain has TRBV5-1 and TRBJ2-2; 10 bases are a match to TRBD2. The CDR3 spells CASSLSSGRAKSGELFF. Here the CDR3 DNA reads TGCGCCAGCAGCTTGTCCAGCGGGAGGGCAAAATCCGGGGAGCTGTTTTTT. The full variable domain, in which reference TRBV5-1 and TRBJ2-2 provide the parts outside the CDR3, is KAGVTQTPRYLIKTRGQQVTLSCSPISGHRSVSWYQQTPGQGLQFLFEYFSETQRNKGNFPGRFSGRQFSNSRSEMNVSTLELGDSALYLCASSLSSGRAKSGELFFGEGSRLTVL.